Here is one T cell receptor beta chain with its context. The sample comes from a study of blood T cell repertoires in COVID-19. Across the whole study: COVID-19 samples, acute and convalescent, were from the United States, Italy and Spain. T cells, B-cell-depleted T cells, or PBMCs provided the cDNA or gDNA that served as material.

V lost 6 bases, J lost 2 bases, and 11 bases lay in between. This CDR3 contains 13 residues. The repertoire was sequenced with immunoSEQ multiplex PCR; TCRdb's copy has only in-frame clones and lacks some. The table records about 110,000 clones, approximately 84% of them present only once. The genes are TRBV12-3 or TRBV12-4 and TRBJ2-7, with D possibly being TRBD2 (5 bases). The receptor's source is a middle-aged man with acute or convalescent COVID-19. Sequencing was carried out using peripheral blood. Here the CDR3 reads CASRSTGTYEQYF. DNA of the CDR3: TGTGCCAGCAGATCGACGGGGACCTACGAGCAGTACTTC.